Below, 30 T cell receptor beta chains from the same sample are listed, as sequenced in a study of CD8 T cells in ankylosing spondylitis. Using its own MiXCR run on the 5' RACE reads, TCRdb lists one record per CDR3 protein. This sample has a few hundred thousand distinct CDR3 sequences, with 20% found just once. Sequences were obtained from blood, either unsorted or a sorted T cell fraction (not recorded which). These receptors all stem from a female donor with ankylosing spondylitis or in good health (not recorded which).

This clonotype has only a few counts. V gene TRBV7-9 combines with J gene TRBJ1-1; no clear D. Trimming took 0 bases from V and 0 from J, leaving 14 bases between them. The CDR3 contains 17 residues. The germline gives CDR1 SEHNR, CDR2 FQNEAQ (reference sequence). CDR3 bases: TGTGCCAGCAGCTTAGCGGGAGGAGGAGGGTTGAACACTGAAGCTTTCTTT. Protein sequence: CASSLAGGGGLNTEAFF.

V usage is TRBV30 and J usage is TRBJ2-5; possible D gene TRBD2, 5 bases. This CDR3 contains 12 residues. Germline V gene data show CDR1 as GTSNPN and CDR2 as SVGIG (reference sequence). V was cut by 0 bases and J by 9 bases, with 11 bases left in between. CDR3 sequence (DNA): TGTGCCTGGAGTGTACGGAGGTCGGCCCAGTACTTC. As protein: CAWSVRRSAQYF.

The chain has TRBV29-1 and TRBJ2-3; D call uncertain. The CDR3 contains 14 residues. CDR1 and CDR2 from the germline V gene are SQVTM and ANQGSEA. Trimming pared 7 bases from V and 0 bases from J, leaving 14 bases between. The CDR3 sequence is CSATGPISTDTQYF. As DNA, the CDR3 is TGCAGCGCGACCGGGCCGATAAGCACAGATACGCAGTATTTT.

As to this clonotype: A read error may produce the germline difference seen at one junction end. The CDR3, as DNA: TGTGCCAGCAGCCTAGCGGGGGGGGGGACCAATGAGCAGTTCTTC. Its protein is CASSLAGGGTNEQFF. This sequence joins TRBV7-9 and TRBJ2-1, with TRBD2 identical over 12 bases. Per germline, CDR1 SEHNR and CDR2 FQNEAQ (reference sequence). This CDR3 has 15 residues.

A few counts support this clonotype. V gene TRBV12-3 or TRBV12-4 combines with J gene TRBJ2-7, with D perhaps TRBD1 (5 bases). V shed 1 base and J shed 4 bases, with 8 bases lying between them. The CDR3 is 13 residues long. DNA for the CDR3: TGTGCCAGCAGTTTAGGGACACCTTACGAGCAGTACTTC. Translated, it gives CASSLGTPYEQYF.

This clonotype has only a few counts. This chain uses TRBV12-3 or TRBV12-4 with TRBJ1-1, with D unresolved. V dropped 3 bases and J dropped 2 bases, with 7 bases sitting between them. The CDR3 length is 13 residues. DNA of the CDR3: TGTGCCAGCAGTTTGAAGGATAACACTGAAGCTTTCTTT. Its protein product is CASSLKDNTEAFF.

This clonotype was seen only a few times. Relative to the germline gene, one junction end is altered; a read error may explain this. The rearrangement uses TRBV10-1 and TRBJ2-3; D is unresolved. CDR1 is WNHNN and CDR2 is SYGVQD in the germline V gene (reference sequence). This CDR3 is built from 15 residues. The CDR3 DNA reads as TGCGCCAGCATTGAGTCGTTACGGTCGGCAGATACGCAGTATTTT. It codes for CASIESLRSADTQYF.

Ten or more counts support this clonotype. The DNA for the CDR3 is TGTGCCAGCAGTTTAGGGACCCAGGAAAAACTGTTTTTT. Translating gives CASSLGTQEKLFF. J is TRBJ1-4 and V is TRBV12-3 or TRBV12-4; D not resolved. CDR3 length equals 13 residues. With 1 base removed from V and 8 bases from J, the gap between germline ends came to 8 bases.

The rearrangement links TRBV7-2 to TRBJ2-7, with 9 nucleotides matching TRBD2. V was pared by 5 bases and J by 2 bases, with 4 bases of the junction left unmatched. Per germline, CDR1 SGHTA and CDR2 FQGNSA. CDR3 length: 14 residues. The DNA of the CDR3 is TGTGCCAGCAGCAGGACTAGCGCGGCCTACGAGCAGTACTTC. As protein: CASSRTSAAYEQYF.

The sample holds a few counts of this clonotype. This chain connects TRBV20-1 to TRBJ2-4; TRBD2 matches at 11 bases. Germline V gives CDR1 DFQATT, CDR2 SNEGSKA (reference sequence). Germline trimming cut 3 bases from V and 8 bases from J; bases unmatched to any gene: 6. The CDR3 extends over 14 amino acids. The CDR3 nucleotides are TGCAGTGCTAGTGGGACTAGCGGTACCCACATTCAGTACTTC. It translates to CSASGTSGTHIQYF.

V usage is TRBV6-1 and J usage is TRBJ2-7; 11 bases align to TRBD2. The CDR3 length is 14 residues. Germline loops: CDR1 MNHNS, CDR2 SASEGT. J lost 7 bases, V lost 6 bases, and 8 bases had no gene match. The CDR3 DNA sequence: TGTGCCAGCAGGCTTAGCGGGAGGGCCCGGGAGCAGTACTTC. This codes for CASRLSGRAREQYF.

This clonotype was observed a handful of times. The chain combines TRBV10-3 with TRBJ2-5; TRBD2 aligns across 7 bases. There are 15 residues in the CDR3. The germline V gene encodes CDR1 ENHRY and CDR2 SYGVKD. V was clipped by 2 bases and J by 1 base; unmatched bases: 4. The CDR3 bases are TGTGCCATCAGTGAGCCCAGCGGGGCCCAAGAGACCCAGTACTTC. This translates into CAISEPSGAQETQYF.

The chain recombines TRBV28 with TRBJ2-5, with D perhaps TRBD1 (6 bases). V was shortened by 3 bases and J by 4 bases, with 12 bases between the two germline ends. The CDR3 length is 14 residues. Germline CDR1 is MDHEN and CDR2 is SYDVKM. The CDR3 DNA follows: TGTGCCAGCAGTTTGTTGACAGGCGTAGAGACCCAGTACTTC. It specifies CASSLLTGVETQYF.

The chain carries TRBV7-2 and TRBJ2-5; D perhaps matches TRBD1 (5 bases). V was pared by 3 bases and J by 3 bases, with 8 bases between. The germline CDR1 and CDR2 sequences are SGHTA and FQGNSA. This CDR3 comprises 13 residues. CDR3 loop: CASSFSGKETQYF. Here the CDR3 DNA reads TGTGCCAGCAGCTTTTCAGGGAAAGAGACCCAGTACTTC.

The CDR3 region has the DNA TGCGCCAGCAGCTTGGTTACGGGGGCTAGCGGAGGGAATGAGCAGTTCTTC. This codes for CASSLVTGASGGNEQFF. The chain recombines TRBV5-1 with TRBJ2-1, with D possibly being TRBD2 (7 bases). Germline CDR1 is SGHRS and CDR2 is YFSETQ. Between the trimmed V and J ends, which lost 0 bases and 7 bases, there was a span of 20 bases. This CDR3 is 17 amino acids long. The variable domain in full, completed from reference TRBV5-1 and TRBJ2-1, reads KAGVTQTPRYLIKTRGQQVTLSCSPISGHRSVSWYQQTPGQGLQFLFEYFSETQRNKGNFPGRFSGRQFSNSRSEMNVSTLELGDSALYLCASSLVTGASGGNEQFFGPGTRLTVL.

This clonotype has a count of ten or more. V usage is TRBV15 and J usage is TRBJ2-1; the match to TRBD2 covers 8 bases. This CDR3 is built from 15 residues. CDR1 and CDR2 (germline): LNHNV, YYDKDF (reference sequence). V trimming: 0 bases; J trimming: 6 bases; junction bases outside the gene matches: 4. The CDR3 DNA reads TGTGCCACCAGCAGAGATCCGGGAGGGGTCAATGAGCAGTTCTTC. Translated: CATSRDPGGVNEQFF.

This clonotype has a count of ten or more. The DNA for the CDR3 is TGCAGTGCTAGAGATACTTTGAAGGGGAACAATGAGCAGTTCTTC. It is translated as CSARDTLKGNNEQFF. This chain joins TRBV20-1 and TRBJ2-1; D possibly corresponds to TRBD1 (5 bases). Looked up from germline, CDR1 is DFQATT and CDR2 is SNEGSKA (reference sequence). The CDR3 consists of 15 residues. Trimming took 0 bases from V and 5 from J, leaving 14 bases between them.

This clonotype was found a few times. This chain links TRBV28 with TRBJ1-5; possible D gene TRBD1, 6 bases. V lost 5 bases, J lost 9 bases, and 23 bases lay in between. The length of the CDR3 is 16 residues. The germline V gene has CDR1 MDHEN and CDR2 SYDVKM. CDR3 protein: CASSPTVRGPLGPQHF. The DNA for the CDR3 is TGTGCCAGCAGTCCGACCGTACGGGGGCCGCTGGGGCCCCAGCATTTT. The full variable domain, in which reference TRBV28 and TRBJ1-5 provide the parts outside the CDR3, is DVKVTQSSRYLVKRTGEKVFLECVQDMDHENMFWYRQDPGLGLRLIYFSYDVKMKEKGDIPEGYSVSREKKERFSLILESASTNQTSMYLCASSPTVRGPLGPQHFGDGTRLSIL.

The sample holds a few counts of this clonotype. J is TRBJ2-1 and V is TRBV27, with 12 bases aligning to TRBD2. Trimming removed 7 bases from V and 6 bases from J; junction bases left unmatched: 1. CDR1 is MNHEY and CDR2 is SMNVEV in the germline V gene (reference sequence). CDR3 length: 13 residues. The CDR3 protein is CASKLAGGNEQFF. For the CDR3, the DNA is TGTGCCAGCAAACTAGCGGGAGGCAATGAGCAGTTCTTC.

The chain has TRBV20-1 and TRBJ2-1, with 10 bases aligning to TRBD2. Germline trimming cut 5 bases from V and 8 bases from J; bases unmatched to any gene: 15. Germline V gene sequence: CDR1 DFQATT, CDR2 SNEGSKA (reference sequence). The CDR3 has 16 residues. CDR3 in amino acids: CSAPHPTSGPTDEQFF. The CDR3 DNA is TGCAGTGCTCCCCACCCGACTAGCGGGCCGACAGATGAGCAGTTCTTC.

This clonotype was detected only a few times. The V and J genes are TRBV4-2 and TRBJ1-5; D is possibly TRBD1 (5 bases). Trimming removed 0 bases at V and 2 bases at J, with 11 bases between. The CDR3 sequence is 16 residues long. Germline V gene sequence: CDR1 LGHNA, CDR2 YNFKEQ. CDR3 in amino acids: CASSQDQRGGNQPQHF. CDR3 coding DNA: TGTGCCAGCAGCCAAGATCAGCGAGGGGGCAATCAGCCCCAGCATTTT.

This clonotype has more than one count but fewer than ten. This chain connects TRBV6-2 or TRBV6-3 to TRBJ1-1, with D uncertain. Germline V CDR1 and CDR2: MNHEY, SVGEGT. V lost 2 bases, J lost 2 bases, and 18 bases lay in between. The CDR3 extends over 17 amino acids. The CDR3 loop reads CASSYPTGRSINTEAFF. DNA of the CDR3: TGTGCCAGCAGTTACCCGACGGGGAGGTCGATAAACACTGAAGCTTTCTTT.

The chain combines TRBV7-9 with TRBJ2-5; D gene uncertain. This CDR3 is 13 amino acids long. CDR1 SEHNR and CDR2 FQNEAQ come from the germline V gene (reference sequence). V lost 5 bases and J lost 5, with 12 bases in between. The CDR3 bases are TGTGCCAGCAGCCCTGGGCAGAGCGAGACCCAGTACTTC. Amino acids: CASSPGQSETQYF.

This clonotype was seen a handful of times. CDR3 loop: CASRPTGWSYEQYF. The CDR3 bases are TGTGCCAGCAGGCCGACAGGGTGGTCCTACGAGCAGTACTTC. The J gene is TRBJ2-7, the V gene TRBV12-3 or TRBV12-4, with TRBD1 identical over 7 bases. Trimming cost V 6 bases and J 1 base; bases outside gene matches: 6. The CDR3 is made up of 14 amino acids.

This clonotype showed up just a few times. The chain joins TRBV5-6 to TRBJ1-4, with D uncertain. The CDR3 is 14 amino acids. Germline values: CDR1 SGHDT, CDR2 YYEEEE. Trimming removed 1 base from V and 10 bases from J, with 14 bases in between. The CDR3 DNA sequence: TGTGCCAGCAGCTTGTTCTCCAGAAGCGGAAAACTGTTTTTT. Its protein is CASSLFSRSGKLFF. Combining the CDR3 with reference TRBV5-6 and TRBJ1-4 gives the whole variable domain DAGVTQSPTHLIKTRGQQVTLRCSPKSGHDTVSWYQQALGQGPQFIFQYYEEEERQRGNFPDRFSGHQFPNYSSELNVNALLLGDSALYLCASSLFSRSGKLFFGSGTQLSVL.

This rearrangement joins TRBV25-1 to TRBJ2-1, with 11 bases lining up with TRBD2. V lost 5 bases and J lost 5; bases outside the gene matches: 26. The CDR3 covers 22 residues. CDR1 MGHDK and CDR2 SYGVNS come from the germline V gene. In DNA, the CDR3 is TGTGCCAGCAGTCCAACAGATCGACTAGCGGGACCAGTCTCGACGGGCCACAATGAGCAGTTCTTC. The encoded protein is CASSPTDRLAGPVSTGHNEQFF.

The CDR3 protein is CASSLAFEGNEQFF. In DNA form, the CDR3 reads TGTGCCAGCAGCTTGGCCTTCGAAGGGAATGAGCAGTTCTTC. V gene TRBV5-5 combines with J gene TRBJ2-1; D uncertain. V was clipped by 0 bases and J by 7 bases, with 11 bases between them. Germline-derived CDR1 and CDR2 are SGHKS and YYEKEE (reference sequence). This CDR3 comprises 14 residues. Complete variable domain (other parts from reference TRBV5-5 and TRBJ2-1): DAGVTQSPTHLIKTRGQQVTLRCSPISGHKSVSWYQQVLGQGPQFIFQYYEKEERGRGNFPDRFSARQFPNYSSELNVNALLLGDSALYLCASSLAFEGNEQFFGPGTRLTVL.

As concerns this clonotype: Its ends do not fully match the called genes, so a read error is possible. This chain connects TRBV28 to TRBJ1-6, with D maybe TRBD1 (6 bases). Germline V CDR1 and CDR2: MDHEN, SYDVKM. The CDR3 sequence is 16 residues long. DNA for the CDR3: TGTGCCAGCAGTTCCAGGGGTAGCTCCTATAGTTCACCCCTCCACTTT. Its translation: CASSSRGSSYSSPLHF.

This clonotype was counted ten times or more. The chain combines TRBV20-1 with TRBJ2-1; D unclear. Trimming pared 6 bases from V and 4 bases from J, leaving 13 bases between. The CDR3 contains 13 residues. CDR1 DFQATT and CDR2 SNEGSKA come from the germline V gene (reference sequence). The DNA of the CDR3 is TGCAGTGCCTCTCCCTCCGTGTACAATGAGCAGTTCTTC. Translated, it gives CSASPSVYNEQFF.

This clonotype has just one count. V is TRBV14 and J is TRBJ2-7; 10 bases map to TRBD2. V was clipped by 0 bases and J by 0 bases; unmatched bases: 8. The CDR3 covers 18 residues. Germline lookup yields CDR1 SGHDN and CDR2 FVKESK. CDR3 nucleotides: TGTGCCAGCAGCCAAGACACCGTCCCTAGCGGGAGCTCCTACGAGCAGTACTTC. Translating it yields CASSQDTVPSGSSYEQYF.